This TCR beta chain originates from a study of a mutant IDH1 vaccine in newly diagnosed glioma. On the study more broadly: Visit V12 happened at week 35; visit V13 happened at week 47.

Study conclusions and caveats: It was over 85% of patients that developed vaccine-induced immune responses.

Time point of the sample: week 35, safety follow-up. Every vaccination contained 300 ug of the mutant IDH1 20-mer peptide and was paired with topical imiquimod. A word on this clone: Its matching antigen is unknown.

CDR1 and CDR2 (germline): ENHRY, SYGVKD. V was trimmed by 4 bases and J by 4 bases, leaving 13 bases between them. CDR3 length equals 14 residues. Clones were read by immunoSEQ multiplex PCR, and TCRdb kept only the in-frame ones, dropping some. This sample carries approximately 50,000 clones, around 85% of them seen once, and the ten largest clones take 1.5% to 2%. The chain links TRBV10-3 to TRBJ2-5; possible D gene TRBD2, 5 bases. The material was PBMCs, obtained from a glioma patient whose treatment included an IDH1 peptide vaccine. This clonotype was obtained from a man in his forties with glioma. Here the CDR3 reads CAISGLGSPETQYF. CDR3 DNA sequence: TGTGCCATCAGTGGATTGGGGAGTCCAGAGACCCAGTACTTC.